This entry lists 17 T cell receptor beta chains sequenced from one sample in a study of T cell changes during pregnancy in multiple sclerosis. Profiling relied on immunoSEQ multiplex PCR, and the TCRdb table lists in-frame clones only, not all of them. The profile shows some 52,000 clones, more than 80% of them singletons. The sequencing used CD4+ T cells from peripheral blood mononuclear cells, collected before pregnancy. Source of these receptors: a female donor with multiple sclerosis, enrolled in a pregnancy study.

The CDR3 sequence: CASSPHRDLGTEAFF. The CDR3, as DNA: TGTGCCAGCAGCCCCCACAGGGATTTGGGCACTGAAGCTTTCTTT. The V call is TRBV5-6, the J call TRBJ1-1, with D possibly matching TRBD1 (6 bases). Trimming pared 4 bases from V and 4 bases from J, leaving 17 bases between. Germline values: CDR1 SGHDT, CDR2 YYEEEE. This CDR3 is 15 amino acids long. The full variable domain, rest sourced from reference TRBV5-6 and TRBJ1-1, is DAGVTQSPTHLIKTRGQQVTLRCSPKSGHDTVSWYQQALGQGPQFIFQYYEEEERQRGNFPDRFSGHQFPNYSSELNVNALLLGDSALYLCASSPHRDLGTEAFFGQGTRLTVV.

The CDR3 sequence is CSALRGDTQYF. CDR3 coding DNA: TGCAGTGCCCTACGGGGGGATACGCAGTATTTT. This sequence joins TRBV20-1 and TRBJ2-3; tentatively, D is TRBD2 (6 bases). V was trimmed by 6 bases and J by 6 bases, leaving 10 bases between them. CDR3 size: 11 residues. Looked up from germline, CDR1 is DFQATT and CDR2 is SNEGSKA (reference sequence).

The chain uses TRBV11-2 and TRBJ2-1; no clear D. Germline V CDR1 and CDR2: SGHAT, FQNNGV. The CDR3 sequence is 19 residues long. V shed 2 bases and J shed 5 bases, with 25 bases lying between them. The CDR3 reads CASSLRRSNRVEIHNEQFF. The CDR3 bases are TGTGCCAGCAGCTTACGCCGATCTAACAGAGTCGAAATCCACAATGAGCAGTTCTTC.

The chain joins TRBV27 to TRBJ1-4, with a possible D match to TRBD1 (5 bases). V was pared by 4 bases and J by 3 bases, with 9 bases between. This CDR3 comprises 14 residues. Per the germline V gene, CDR1 is MNHEY and CDR2 is SMNVEV (reference sequence). CDR3 sequence (DNA): TGTGCCAGCAGTTGGGGGGTGGCTAATGAAAAACTGTTTTTT. Translated, it gives CASSWGVANEKLFF.

The genes are TRBV30 and TRBJ2-7; tentative D call: TRBD2 (8 bases). CDR1 is GTSNPN and CDR2 is SVGIG in the germline V gene (reference sequence). V gave up 5 bases and J gave up 2 bases, with 19 bases separating them. The CDR3 is 15 residues long. Here the CDR3 DNA reads TGTGCCTGGCGTTCGGGGGGGACAGTCCCCTACGAGCAGTACTTC. Amino acids: CAWRSGGTVPYEQYF.

V is TRBV5-1 and J is TRBJ2-3; 11 bases are shared with TRBD2. Losses at the gene ends were 0 bases for V and 3 bases for J; bases not matched to a gene: 12. Germline-derived CDR1 and CDR2 are SGHRS and YFSETQ. The CDR3 has 19 residues. CDR3 nucleotides: TGCGCCAGCAGCTTGGCAACTAGCGGGAGAACCGGAGTAACAGATACGCAGTATTTT. It codes for CASSLATSGRTGVTDTQYF.

The chain has TRBV18 and TRBJ2-7; TRBD1 aligns across 7 bases. Germline V gives CDR1 KGHSH, CDR2 LQKENI. With 6 bases clipped from V and 3 bases from J, the junction kept 2 bases outside the gene matches. The CDR3 sequence is 12 residues long. The CDR3 DNA reads TGTGCCAGCTCGGGACAGATCTACGAGCAGTACTTC. Translating gives CASSGQIYEQYF.

This CDR3 is CASSSSGSFFYEQYF. In DNA form, the CDR3 reads TGTGCCAGTAGTTCCAGCGGGAGTTTTTTCTACGAGCAGTACTTC. V is TRBV19 and J is TRBJ2-7; 8 nucleotides match TRBD2. The CDR3 runs to 15 residues. Unmatched junction bases numbered 9, after V lost 5 bases and J lost 3 bases. Germline values: CDR1 LNHDA, CDR2 SQIVND (reference sequence).

The chain employs TRBV27 and TRBJ2-7, with TRBD1 identical over 9 bases. Trimming took 5 bases from V and 4 from J; bases not matched to a gene: 6. Per germline, CDR1 MNHEY and CDR2 SMNVEV (reference sequence). This CDR3 comprises 14 residues. The CDR3 nucleotides are TGTGCCAGCAGTCAACAGGGGGCCCCTTACGAGCAGTACTTC. Its translation is CASSQQGAPYEQYF.

This clone appeared a single time. V and J are TRBV9 and TRBJ2-5; TRBD2 agrees at 7 bases. Looked up from germline, CDR1 is SGDLS and CDR2 is YYNGEE. The CDR3 length is 17 residues. The V and J ends lost 4 bases and 2 bases, in that order; junction bases with no gene match: 14. For the CDR3, the DNA is TGTGCCAGCAGCTCTCGGAGACCGGAGCGGGGACAAGAGACCCAGTACTTC. Translated, it gives CASSSRRPERGQETQYF.

This clone was detected a few times. The chain links TRBV4-1 to TRBJ2-6; D is perhaps TRBD2 (6 bases). Germline V gives CDR1 MGHRA, CDR2 YSYEKL. V lost 0 bases, J lost 0 bases, and 9 bases lay in between. CDR3 length: 17 amino acids. CDR3 DNA: TGCGCCAGCAGCCAAGACAGGGACTTCTCTGGGGCCAACGTCCTGACTTTC. The encoded protein is CASSQDRDFSGANVLTF.

The V call is TRBV11-2, the J call TRBJ2-3; 8 bases fit TRBD1. The J segment lost 2 bases and the V segment lost 5 bases, leaving 9 bases of the junction unmatched. CDR1 is SGHAT, CDR2 FQNNGV, per germline. The CDR3 is made up of 16 amino acids. This chain's CDR3 is CASSLAGGLNTDTQYF. The CDR3 nucleotides are TGTGCCAGCAGCCTAGCAGGGGGCTTAAACACAGATACGCAGTATTTT.

This chain uses TRBV27 with TRBJ1-2; D gene ambiguous. This CDR3 has 15 amino acids. Germline CDR1 is MNHEY and CDR2 is SMNVEV (reference sequence). Trimming removed 0 bases from V and 7 bases from J, with 15 bases in between. Here the CDR3 DNA reads TGTGCCAGCAGTTTATCTGAGGGAAACTATGTTGGCTACACCTTC. This translates into CASSLSEGNYVGYTF.

The chain links TRBV7-2 to TRBJ2-1; TRBD2 agrees at 12 bases. J was trimmed by 12 bases and V by 5 bases; bases with no gene match: 5. CDR1 is SGHTA, CDR2 FQGNSA, per germline. This CDR3 is built from 13 residues. The CDR3 protein is CASSRLAGDGQFF. The CDR3 bases are TGTGCCAGCAGCCGACTAGCGGGAGACGGGCAGTTCTTC.

The genes are TRBV5-6 and TRBJ2-1, with D possibly matching TRBD1 (5 bases). The CDR3 sequence is 17 residues long. V lost 4 bases to trimming and J lost 5 bases, with 22 bases between them. Germline CDR1 reads SGHDT; CDR2 reads YYEEEE. The CDR3 DNA reads TGTGCCAGCAGCCCCCAACAGACGGGCAGGGTTCACAATGAGCAGTTCTTC. Amino acid sequence: CASSPQQTGRVHNEQFF.

CDR3 DNA: TGTGCCAGTAGTATCGCAGGAATGGGCTACACCTTC. It is translated as CASSIAGMGYTF. J is TRBJ1-2 and V is TRBV19; D uncertain. Per the germline V gene, CDR1 is LNHDA and CDR2 is SQIVND (reference sequence). This CDR3 spans 12 amino acids. V gave up 3 bases and J gave up 8 bases, with 10 bases separating them.

The chain employs TRBV5-1 and TRBJ1-5; no reliable D call. CDR1 is SGHRS, CDR2 YFSETQ, per germline. The V gene lost 1 base and the J gene lost 0 bases, with 14 bases spanning the gap. This CDR3 is 17 amino acids long. The CDR3 spells CASSLLVGESSNQPQHF. For the CDR3, the DNA is TGCGCCAGCAGCTTGTTGGTGGGAGAGTCTAGCAATCAGCCCCAGCATTTT.